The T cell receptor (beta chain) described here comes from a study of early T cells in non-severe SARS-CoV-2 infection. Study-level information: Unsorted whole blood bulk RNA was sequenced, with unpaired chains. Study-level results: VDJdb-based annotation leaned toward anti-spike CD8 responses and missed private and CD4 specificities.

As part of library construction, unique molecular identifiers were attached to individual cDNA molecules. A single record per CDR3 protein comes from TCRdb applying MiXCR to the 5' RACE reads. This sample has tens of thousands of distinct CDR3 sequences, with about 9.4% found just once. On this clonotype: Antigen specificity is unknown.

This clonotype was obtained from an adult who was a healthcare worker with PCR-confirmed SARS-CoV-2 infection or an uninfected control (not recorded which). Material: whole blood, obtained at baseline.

CDR3 amino acids: CASSKSGTGYVDEQFF. The DNA for the CDR3 is TGTGCCAGCAGTAAATCCGGGACAGGGTATGTGGATGAGCAGTTCTTC. The V call is TRBV7-2, the J call TRBJ2-1, with 9 bases that match TRBD1. This CDR3 comprises 16 residues. The V and J ends lost 6 bases and 8 bases, in that order; junction bases with no gene match: 14. Per germline, CDR1 SGHTA and CDR2 FQGNSA.